This TCR beta chain emerged from a study of T cell responses to AZD1222 COVID-19 vaccine. Overall study results and limits: Dominant at 160-218 and 743-854, vaccine-associated CD4 TCRs also spanned spike. Close to half of spike-specific TCRs reportedly recognize unmutated variant regions.

On this clone itself: Its antigen is still unknown.

Doses given second, at about 4 or about 12 weeks, were pooled. In germline, CDR1 is ENHRY, CDR2 SYGVKD. Trimming pared 3 bases from V and 9 bases from J, leaving 12 bases between. The CDR3 extends over 13 amino acids. Generated by immunoSEQ multiplex PCR, the TCRdb table keeps only in-frame clones and is missing some. The sample consists of fewer than 200,000 clones, 90% to 95% of them appearing once. The J gene is TRBJ2-1, the V gene TRBV10-3; TRBD1 is a possible D gene (7 bases). The TCR originated in an adult who received the AZD1222 COVID-19 vaccine. Sequencing used peripheral blood, obtained 28 days after the second AZD1222 dose. CDR3 coding DNA: TGTGCCATCAGTGACCGACAGGGAGGTGAGCAGTTCTTC. Residues: CAISDRQGGEQFF.